This T cell receptor beta chain comes out of a study of blood T cell repertoires in COVID-19. Study at large: In each case, the material was cDNA or gDNA derived from T cells, B-cell-depleted T cells, or PBMCs.

The V and J ends lost 9 bases and 0 bases respectively, with 12 bases between them. Per the germline V gene, CDR1 is MNHEY and CDR2 is SVGAGI. CDR3 length: 15 residues. The data were produced by immunoSEQ multiplex PCR, yet TCRdb's version contains in-frame clones alone and is incomplete. The sample includes 150,000 to 200,000 clones, approximately 88% of them seen just once. The specimen was peripheral blood. V usage is TRBV6-5 and J usage is TRBJ1-6, with D perhaps TRBD1 (6 bases). The receptor's source is a human donor in a cohort sampled during active COVID-19. CDR3 residues: CASRGQSSYNSPLHF. For the CDR3, the DNA is TGTGCCAGTCGAGGACAGAGCTCCTATAATTCACCCCTCCACTTT.